This is a list of T cell receptor beta chains from one sample in a study of blood T cell repertoires in COVID-19. Sequencing used immunoSEQ multiplex PCR; TCRdb keeps in-frame clones, though not all of them. The sample shows around 150,000 clones, approximately 86% of them seen only once. The sequencing input was peripheral blood. The origin of the receptors is a man in his sixties with acute or convalescent COVID-19. Each CDR3 is given with its conserved first and last residue. The order of the fields is D gene, V gene, clone size, J gene, CDR3 DNA, CDR3 protein. A D gene is named only where the DNA matches it firmly. Size values are once, few and many counts, or a class for expanded clones, and some rows have none.

-,TRBV28,-,TRBJ2-2,TGTGCCAGCAGTTTTTCCTCCCCGGCCGGGGAGCTGTTTTTT,CASSFSSPAGELFF
-,TRBV9,-,TRBJ1-1,TGTGCCAGCAGCGCCGGACAGCCGAACACTGAAGCTTTCTTT,CASSAGQPNTEAFF
-,TRBV19,-,TRBJ2-2,TGTGCCAGTAGTACCCTTCGCACGGGGTTCGGAACCGGGGAGCTGTTTTTT,CASSTLRTGFGTGELFF
-,TRBV4-1,-,TRBJ2-7,TGCGCCAGCAGCCAATCTTACACAGGCGACGAGCAGTACTTC,CASSQSYTGDEQYF
-,TRBV5-8,few,TRBJ2-3,TGTGCCAGCAGCTTGCGCGGCGATACGCAGTATTTT,CASSLRGDTQYF
-,TRBV11-3,-,TRBJ2-3,TGTGCCAGCAGCTTAGAAGGGGGCACAGATACGCAGTATTTT,CASSLEGGTDTQYF
-,TRBV12-1,-,TRBJ1-5,TGTGCCAGCAGCGCCTCCGGGACAGAGTGTAATCAGCCCCAGCATTTT,CASSASGTECNQPQHF
-,TRBV9,-,TRBJ2-7,TGTGCCAGCAGCGTAGCGGGTGCCGAGCAGTACTTC,CASSVAGAEQYF
TRBD1,TRBV5-4,-,TRBJ2-5,TGTGCCAGCAGCGCTGACCTGGACAGGGAAGAGACCCAGTACTTC,CASSADLDREETQYF
TRBD2,TRBV5-1,-,TRBJ2-5,TGCGCCAGCAGTAGTCCCGGGACTAGCGATAACCAAGAGACCCAGTACTTC,CASSSPGTSDNQETQYF
-,TRBV7-9,-,TRBJ1-1,TGTGCCAGCAGCTTAGGGCAGGCGGGAGCTTTCTTT,CASSLGQAGAFF
TRBD1,TRBV6-1,-,TRBJ1-2,TGTGCCAGCAGTGAAGTTGAGGGACAGGACTACGGCTACACCTTC,CASSEVEGQDYGYTF
-,TRBV29-1,-,TRBJ2-5,TGCAGCGTTGAACACAGGCAAGAGACCCAGTACTTC,CSVEHRQETQYF
TRBD1,TRBV15,-,TRBJ1-1,TGTGCCAGCCGAACGGACAGGAAGAACACTGAAGCTTTCTTT,CASRTDRKNTEAFF
TRBD1,TRBV19,-,TRBJ2-7,TGTGCCAGTAGTCCGTCGGACAGGGGCTACGAGCAGTACTTC,CASSPSDRGYEQYF
-,TRBV28,-,TRBJ2-4,TGTGCCAGCAAGCGGCAAAACATTCAGTACTTC,CASKRQNIQYF
TRBD2,TRBV11-2,-,TRBJ2-1,TGTGCCAGCAGCCTTGCAGCGGGAGGGCTAAATGAGCAGTTCTTC,CASSLAAGGLNEQFF
-,TRBV19,-,TRBJ2-5,TGTGCCAGTAGTATCAGCGGGTGGTACCAAGAGACCCAGTACTTC,CASSISGWYQETQYF
-,TRBV3-1/TRBV3-2,-,TRBJ2-7,TGTGCCAGCAGCCATCGAAGGGGCGAGCAGTACTTC,CASSHRRGEQYF
-,TRBV21-1,-,TRBJ2-2,TGTGCCCAGGAGGCGGATGCGAAGGGGGTTAACACCGGGGAGCTGTTTTTT,CAQEADAKGVNTGELFF
TRBD1,TRBV19,-,TRBJ1-2,TGTGCCAGTAGTATGGCACAGGGGGTACGTGCTCCCTACACCTTC,CASSMAQGVRAPYTF
TRBD2,TRBV7-9,-,TRBJ2-5,TGTGCCAGCAGCCGGGCGGGAGTAGAGACCCAGTACTTC,CASSRAGVETQYF
TRBD2,TRBV12-5,once,TRBJ2-1,TGTGCTAGTGGCATCGGGAGCGGGAGGTATGAGCAGTTCTTC,CASGIGSGRYEQFF